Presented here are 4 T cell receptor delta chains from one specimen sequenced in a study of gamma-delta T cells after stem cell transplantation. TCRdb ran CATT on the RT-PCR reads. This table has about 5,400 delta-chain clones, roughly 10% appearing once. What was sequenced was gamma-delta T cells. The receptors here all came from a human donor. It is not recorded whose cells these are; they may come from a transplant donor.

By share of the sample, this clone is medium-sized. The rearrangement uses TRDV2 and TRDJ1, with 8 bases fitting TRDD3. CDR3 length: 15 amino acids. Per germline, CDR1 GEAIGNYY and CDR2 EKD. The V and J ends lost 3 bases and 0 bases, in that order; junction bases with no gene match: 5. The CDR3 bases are TGTGCCTGTGACGGGCTGGGGGAAGACACCGATAAACTCATCTTT. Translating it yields CACDGLGEDTDKLIF.

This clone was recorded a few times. As DNA, the CDR3 is TGTGCCTGTGACCCCGTACTGGGACAGACCGATAAACTCATCTTT. Protein product: CACDPVLGQTDKLIF. The chain carries TRDV2 and TRDJ1; D might be TRDD3 (6 bases). This CDR3 comprises 15 residues. The ends were cut back, 3 bases at V and 2 bases at J, with 15 bases in the middle. CDR1 GEAIGNYY and CDR2 EKD come from the germline V gene.

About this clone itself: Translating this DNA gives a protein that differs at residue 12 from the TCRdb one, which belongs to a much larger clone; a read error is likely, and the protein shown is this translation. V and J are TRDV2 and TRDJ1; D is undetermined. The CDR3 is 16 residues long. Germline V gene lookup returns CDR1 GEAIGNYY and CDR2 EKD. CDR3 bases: TGTGCCTGTGACACCCTCTCTGGACGCTTGACCGGTAAACTCATCTTT. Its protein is CACDTLSGRLTGKLIF.

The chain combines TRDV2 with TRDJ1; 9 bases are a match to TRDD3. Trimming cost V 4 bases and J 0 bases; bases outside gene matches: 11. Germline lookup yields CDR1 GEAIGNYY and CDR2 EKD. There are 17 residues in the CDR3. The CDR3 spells CACEPLRLGEYTDKLIF. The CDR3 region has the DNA TGTGCCTGTGAACCCCTTCGACTGGGGGAGTACACCGATAAACTCATCTTT.